This TCR beta chain stems from a study of T cells expressing NK-cell markers (dated by TCRdb to 2020 to 2021). General notes on the study: In sorted CD3+CD56+NKG2C+, CD3+CD56+NKG2C- and CD3+CD56-NKG2C+ T-cell subsets from several donors, TCR beta-chain repertoires were profiled. Of the eight sequenced donors, seven were found to be HCMV-seropositive and one was found to be HCMV-seronegative. All eight donors whose samples were sequenced were randomly selected healthy volunteers, three of them men and five women. The libraries were sequenced on Illumina HiSeq 2000/2500, MiSeq or NextSeq, producing 2 x 150 bp reads. General study outcomes and caveats: Those dominant clonotypes were again the most abundant among CD3+CD56-NKG2C+ cells in four donors, at roughly 28.3-65%. It remained unclear whether the expanded NKG2C-expressing T cell clones were specific for HCMV antigens. In several donors, the dominant CD3+CD56+NKG2C+ clonotypes were found to rank among the top 10 CD8+ clonotypes and to make up 1.0-7.0% of CD8+ T cells.

These reads were obtained on an Illumina HiSeq 2000. The TCR beta cDNA libraries were made using 5'RACE template switching, a step that added both a universal primer site and unique molecular identifiers. cDNA synthesis was primed from the TCR beta constant segment, followed by two successive PCR amplification steps. The paper's data handling went like this. Reads were demultiplexed and grouped by UMI with MIGEC, and clonotypes were assembled and quantified with MiTCR. Only TCR cDNA sequences supported by at least two reads were kept to exclude erroneous sequences. The tcR package was used for downstream repertoire analysis, with clonotypes matched between fractions based on CDR3 nucleotide sequence plus V segment. VDJmatch was used to annotate antigen specificity against VDJdb, with one amino acid substitution allowed in CDR3. TCRdb reprocessed the reads, and each CDR3 protein sequence is entered once, without DNA. TCRdb, rather than the study authors, made the V and J calls. The sample table on file contains over 250,000 distinct CDR3 sequences. The ten largest clones capture roughly 4.2% of the sample.

A commercial ELISA kit detecting HCMV-specific IgG in serum was used to determine HCMV serostatus. Ficoll density gradient centrifugation was used to isolate peripheral blood mononuclear cells from blood. The CDR3 goes from the cysteine to the phenylalanine over 13 residues. Nucleotide data are not available. In the germline V gene, CDR1 corresponds to SGHRS and CDR2 to YFSETQ. On this clonotype: Its recognized antigen is unknown.

Sequencing was carried out using blood T cells: a sorted CD56 or NKG2C T cell subset, CD4+ or CD8+ T cells, or bulk PBMC T cells (not recorded which). This sequence originates from a woman between 18 and 69 years old in good health. The chain links TRBV5-1 with TRBJ2-6; TCRdb's D gene call, TRBD1, goes unchecked for lack of DNA. The CDR3 protein: CASNGGWANVLTF.